This T cell receptor (beta chain) was observed in a study of response to subunit inactivated influenza vaccine. This clonotype turned up a few times. As yet, its antigen is unknown. One entry per CDR3 protein results from TCRdb running MiXCR on the RT-PCR reads. The data contain about 700,000 distinct CDR3 sequences, around 13% of them singletons. The study's findings and limits: Authors proposed each seasonal influenza vaccination draws in few new T cells.

After removal of 5 bases from V and 6 bases from J, the junction contained 12 bases not matched to a gene. This CDR3 spans 16 amino acids. CDR1 SGHVS and CDR2 FNYEAQ come from the germline V gene. This chain joins TRBV7-6 and TRBJ2-1; the match to TRBD2 covers 8 bases. Sequenced here: PBMCs from blood, sampled roughly 2 weeks before vaccination. This receptor was taken from a man aged 45-65 years who received an inactivated influenza vaccine. Written as DNA, the CDR3 is TGTGCCAGCAGCCCAGACTCGGGACTAGTAGGCAATGAGCAGTTCTTC. It yields the protein CASSPDSGLVGNEQFF.